Listed below are T cell receptor beta chains from one sample, sequenced in a study of cytomegalovirus exposure and HLA in healthy donors. Sequencing was performed with immunoSEQ multiplex PCR; in TCRdb, only in-frame clones are kept and a portion is missing. Found here are 200,000 to 300,000 clones, just under 85% of them singletons; the top ten hold about 2%. Sequences were obtained from PBMCs. The receptors come from a woman in her forties in good health and CMV-seropositive. Each CDR3 is given with its conserved first and last residue. The D gene is left open where the match is weak. Clone size is given for some rows only: seen once, a few or many times, or a class if the clone is expanded.

NA	NA	TRBV18	TRBJ2-1	CASSPRDKNSYNEQFF	TGTGCCAGCTCACCACGGGACAAAAACTCCTACAATGAGCAGTTCTTC
NA	NA	TRBV27	TRBJ1-5	CASSLSSDSGAQHF	TGTGCCAGCAGTTTATCGTCCGATAGCGGGGCCCAGCATTTT
TRBD1	few	TRBV13	TRBJ1-2	CASSLRGQGNYGYTF	TGTGCCAGCAGCTTAAGGGGACAGGGGAACTATGGCTACACCTTC
NA	few	TRBV30	TRBJ2-5	CAWNREPEETQYF	TGTGCCTGGAACAGGGAACCCGAAGAGACCCAGTACTTC
NA	few	TRBV5-6	TRBJ2-3	CASSLRSGTGSTDTQYF	TGTGCCAGCAGCTTGAGGTCTGGGACTGGAAGCACAGATACGCAGTATTTT
TRBD2	once	TRBV13	TRBJ2-7	CASSSRTSGSSSYEQYF	TGTGCCAGCAGCTCAAGGACTAGCGGGTCGAGCTCCTACGAGCAGTACTTC
TRBD2	NA	TRBV19	TRBJ2-3	CATAGGGSIIDTQYF	TGTGCCACCGCGGGCGGCGGGAGTATTATAGATACGCAGTATTTT
TRBD2	NA	TRBV15	TRBJ2-7	CATSRDTASGRAGEQYF	TGTGCCACCAGCAGAGATACCGCTAGCGGGAGGGCTGGAGAGCAGTACTTC
NA	NA	TRBV7-9	TRBJ1-4	CASSLSPRGNEKLFF	TGTGCCAGCAGCTTATCTCCCAGGGGCAATGAAAAACTGTTTTTT
NA	NA	TRBV2	TRBJ1-1	CASSERGNTEAFF	TGTGCCAGCAGTGAACGAGGGAACACTGAAGCTTTCTTT
NA	NA	TRBV5-1	TRBJ1-2	CASSMDSFYGYTF	TGCGCCAGCAGCATGGACAGCTTCTATGGCTACACCTTC
NA	NA	TRBV5-4	TRBJ2-7	CASSFTGTTSYEQYF	TGTGCCAGCAGCTTCACCGGGACAACCTCCTACGAGCAGTACTTC
NA	NA	TRBV9	TRBJ1-3	CASSLGGNTIYF	TGTGCCAGCAGCCTGGGCGGAAACACCATATATTTT
TRBD1	NA	TRBV18	TRBJ1-2	CASSPPGTDYYTF	TGTGCCAGCTCACCACCGGGGACAGACTATTACACCTTC
NA	NA	TRBV7-2	TRBJ1-5	CASSLVGSNQPQHF	TGTGCCAGCAGCTTAGTGGGCAGCAATCAGCCCCAGCATTTT
TRBD2	few	TRBV28	TRBJ2-7	CASRFPGGYEQYF	TGTGCCAGCAGATTCCCCGGGGGGTACGAGCAGTACTTC
TRBD2	NA	TRBV9	TRBJ2-7	CASSARRLAGNYEQYF	TGTGCCAGCAGCGCCCGTAGACTAGCGGGAAACTACGAGCAGTACTTC
TRBD2	NA	TRBV27	TRBJ2-1	CASSSRLAGAWGDEQFF	TGTGCCAGCAGTTCAAGACTAGCGGGAGCTTGGGGGGATGAGCAGTTCTTC
NA	NA	TRBV7-9	TRBJ2-1	CASSSRDSYNEQFF	TGTGCCAGCAGCTCCAGGGACTCCTACAATGAGCAGTTCTTC
NA	once	TRBV27	TRBJ1-1	CASSLSFGEIGEAFF	TGTGCCAGCAGTTTATCGTTCGGGGAAATCGGTGAAGCTTTCTTT
NA	NA	TRBV7-9	TRBJ2-7	CASSTDRDSYEQYF	TGTGCCAGCAGCACCGACAGAGACTCCTACGAGCAGTACTTC
TRBD1	few	TRBV7-2	TRBJ2-5	CASSPADRVETQYF	TGTGCCAGCAGCCCAGCGGACAGGGTGGAGACCCAGTACTTC
NA	NA	TRBV27	TRBJ2-1	CASSLLNYQGGNEQFF	TGTGCCAGCAGTTTGCTTAACTACCAAGGTGGGAATGAGCAGTTCTTC
NA	NA	TRBV2	TRBJ1-5	CASSTQGLSNQPQHF	TGTGCCAGCAGCACGCAGGGGTTGTCCAATCAGCCCCAGCATTTT
NA	few	TRBV5-1	TRBJ2-2	CASSLEQNTGELFF	TGCGCCAGCAGCTTGGAACAGAACACCGGGGAGCTGTTTTTT
TRBD2	NA	TRBV27	TRBJ2-3	CASSLTPLTSGGFTDTQYF	TGTGCCAGCAGTTTAACCCCCCTGACTAGCGGGGGCTTCACAGATACGCAGTATTTT
NA	NA	TRBV28	TRBJ2-5	CASSLAGLQETQYF	TGTGCCAGCAGTTTGGCAGGGCTCCAAGAGACCCAGTACTTC
NA	few	TRBV19	TRBJ2-3	CASRLMGANRGDTQYF	TGTGCCAGTCGCTTAATGGGGGCTAACCGTGGAGATACGCAGTATTTT
TRBD2	NA	TRBV6-1	TRBJ2-1	CASSGLAGGLDEQFF	TGTGCCAGCTCGGGACTAGCGGGAGGTTTGGATGAGCAGTTCTTC
NA	NA	TRBV19	TRBJ1-1	CASSIEGAKTEAFF	TGTGCCAGTAGTATAGAGGGGGCGAAGACTGAAGCTTTCTTT
TRBD1	NA	TRBV4-1	TRBJ2-7	CASSLTGVDEQYF	TGCGCCAGCAGCCTCACAGGGGTTGACGAGCAGTACTTC
NA	few	TRBV30	TRBJ2-5	CAWTGDGQETQYF	TGTGCCTGGACAGGGGACGGTCAAGAGACCCAGTACTTC
NA	NA	TRBV19	TRBJ2-2	CASRTGVTGELFF	TGTGCCAGTAGAACGGGTGTCACCGGGGAGCTGTTTTTT
TRBD2	NA	TRBV10-3	TRBJ2-2	CAISEGLVTSGNTGELFF	TGTGCCATCAGTGAGGGGTTAGTGACTAGCGGCAACACCGGGGAGCTGTTTTTT
NA	NA	TRBV15	TRBJ1-5	CATSRDQGQPQHF	TGTGCCACCAGCAGAGATCAGGGACAGCCCCAGCATTTT
NA	once	TRBV21-1	TRBJ1-1	CARILGEELNTEAFF	TGTGCCAGAATCCTAGGGGAGGAATTGAACACTGAAGCTTTCTTT
NA	NA	TRBV7-6	TRBJ2-2	CASSARGQALGTGELFF	TGTGCCAGCAGCGCCCGCGGGCAGGCGTTGGGGACCGGGGAGCTGTTTTTT
NA	NA	TRBV6-1	TRBJ2-2	CASSEEPGHTGELFF	TGTGCCAGCAGTGAAGAACCAGGGCACACCGGGGAGCTGTTTTTT
NA	NA	TRBV30	TRBJ2-7	CAWSGAGRRYEQYF	TGTGCCTGGAGTGGGGCAGGGCGCCGTTACGAGCAGTACTTC
TRBD2	NA	TRBV19	TRBJ2-5	CASSIRGLAGEKETQYF	TGTGCCAGTAGTATTAGGGGACTAGCGGGAGAGAAAGAGACCCAGTACTTC
TRBD2	NA	TRBV5-1	TRBJ2-1	CASTQLAGAVGNEQFF	TGCGCCAGCACACAACTAGCGGGAGCGGTGGGAAATGAGCAGTTCTTC
TRBD1	NA	TRBV10-3	TRBJ2-2	CAITGQDWGTGELFF	TGTGCCATCACCGGACAGGACTGGGGCACCGGGGAGCTGTTTTTT
NA	NA	TRBV7-9	TRBJ1-6	CASSLTDSPLHF	TGTGCCAGCAGCTTAACGGATTCACCCCTCCACTTT
TRBD2	once	TRBV4-3	TRBJ2-7	CASSHVLAGDPYEQYF	TGCGCCAGCAGCCATGTTCTAGCGGGAGATCCCTACGAGCAGTACTTC
NA	NA	TRBV19	TRBJ1-1	CASRTPGATEAFF	TGTGCCAGTAGGACACCAGGGGCCACTGAAGCTTTCTTT
NA	NA	TRBV30	TRBJ2-4	CAWSPGPGVNIQYF	TGTGCCTGGAGTCCGGGTCCGGGGGTGAACATTCAGTACTTC
TRBD1	NA	TRBV7-9	TRBJ2-7	CASSSSGTGSYEQYF	TGTGCCAGCAGCTCCTCCGGGACAGGATCCTACGAGCAGTACTTC
TRBD1	NA	TRBV5-4	TRBJ2-4	CASSRGQGAKNIQYF	TGTGCCAGCAGCAGAGGACAGGGGGCCAAAAACATTCAGTACTTC
NA	NA	TRBV11-3	TRBJ2-1	CASSTRQSSYNEQFF	TGTGCCAGCAGCACTAGACAAAGCTCCTACAATGAGCAGTTCTTC
NA	NA	TRBV7-2	TRBJ2-1	CASLEFSPFYNEQFF	TGTGCCAGCTTAGAGTTTAGCCCATTCTACAATGAGCAGTTCTTC
TRBD2	NA	TRBV5-1	TRBJ2-7	CASSSGLEYEQYF	TGCGCCAGCAGCTCGGGACTAGAGTACGAGCAGTACTTC
NA	NA	TRBV2	TRBJ2-7	CASSVGQGLSYEQYF	TGTGCCAGCAGTGTAGGTCAGGGGCTCTCCTACGAGCAGTACTTC
NA	few	TRBV5-4	TRBJ2-3	CASSWGGGPGEYF	TGTGCCAGCAGCTGGGGCGGGGGTCCAGGGGAGTATTTT